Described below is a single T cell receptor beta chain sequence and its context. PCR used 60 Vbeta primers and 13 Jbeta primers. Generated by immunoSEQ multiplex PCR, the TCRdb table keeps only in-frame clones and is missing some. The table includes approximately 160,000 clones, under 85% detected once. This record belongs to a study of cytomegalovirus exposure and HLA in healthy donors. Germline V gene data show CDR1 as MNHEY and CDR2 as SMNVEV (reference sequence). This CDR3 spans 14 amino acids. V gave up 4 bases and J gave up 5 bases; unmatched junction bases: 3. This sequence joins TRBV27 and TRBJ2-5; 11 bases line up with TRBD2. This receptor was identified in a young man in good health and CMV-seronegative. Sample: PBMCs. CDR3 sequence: CASSSSGGWETQYF. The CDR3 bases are TGTGCCAGCAGTTCTAGCGGGGGGTGGGAGACCCAGTACTTC.